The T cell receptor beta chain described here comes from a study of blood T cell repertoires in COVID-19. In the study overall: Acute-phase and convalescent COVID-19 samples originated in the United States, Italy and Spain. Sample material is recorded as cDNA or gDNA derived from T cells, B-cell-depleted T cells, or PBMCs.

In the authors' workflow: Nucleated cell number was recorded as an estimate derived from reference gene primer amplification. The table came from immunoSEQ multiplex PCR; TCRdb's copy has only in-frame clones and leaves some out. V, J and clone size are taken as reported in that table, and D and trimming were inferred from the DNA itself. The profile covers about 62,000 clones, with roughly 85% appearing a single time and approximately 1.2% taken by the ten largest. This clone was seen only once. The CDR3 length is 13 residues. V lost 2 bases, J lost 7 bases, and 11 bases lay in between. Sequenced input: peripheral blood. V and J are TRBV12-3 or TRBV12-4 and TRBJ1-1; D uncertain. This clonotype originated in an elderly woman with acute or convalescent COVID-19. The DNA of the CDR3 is TGTGCCAGCAGTTTACTCGCCCAACTTGAAGCTTTCTTT. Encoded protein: CASSLLAQLEAFF.